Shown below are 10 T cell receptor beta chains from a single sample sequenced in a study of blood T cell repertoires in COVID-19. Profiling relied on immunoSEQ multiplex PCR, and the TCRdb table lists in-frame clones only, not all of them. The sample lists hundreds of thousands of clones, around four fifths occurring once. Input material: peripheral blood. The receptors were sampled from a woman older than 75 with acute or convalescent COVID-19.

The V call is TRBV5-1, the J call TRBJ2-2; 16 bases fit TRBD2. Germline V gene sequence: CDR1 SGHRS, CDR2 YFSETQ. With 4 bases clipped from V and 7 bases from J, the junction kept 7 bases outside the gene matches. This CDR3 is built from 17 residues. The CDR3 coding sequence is TGCGCCAGCAGCCCGGGACTAGCGGGGGGGCCGGTCGGGGAGCTGTTTTTT. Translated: CASSPGLAGGPVGELFF.

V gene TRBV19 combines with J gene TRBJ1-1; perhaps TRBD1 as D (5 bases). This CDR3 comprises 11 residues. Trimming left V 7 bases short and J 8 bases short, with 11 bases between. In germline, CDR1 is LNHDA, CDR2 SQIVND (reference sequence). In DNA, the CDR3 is TGTGCCAGTAAGGGGATCAGGGAAGCTTTCTTT. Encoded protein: CASKGIREAFF.

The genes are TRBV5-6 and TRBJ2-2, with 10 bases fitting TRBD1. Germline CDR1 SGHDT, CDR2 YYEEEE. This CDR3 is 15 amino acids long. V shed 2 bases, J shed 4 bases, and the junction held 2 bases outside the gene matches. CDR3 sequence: CASSLGQGVTGELFF. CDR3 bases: TGTGCCAGCAGCTTAGGACAGGGGGTCACCGGGGAGCTGTTTTTT.

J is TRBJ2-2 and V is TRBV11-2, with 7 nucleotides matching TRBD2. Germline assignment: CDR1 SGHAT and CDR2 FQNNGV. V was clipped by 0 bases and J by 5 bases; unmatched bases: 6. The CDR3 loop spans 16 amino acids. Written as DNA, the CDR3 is TGTGCCAGCAGCTTAGAGGGAGGGCCGAGGACCGGGGAGCTGTTTTTT. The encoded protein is CASSLEGGPRTGELFF. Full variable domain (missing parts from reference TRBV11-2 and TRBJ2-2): EAGVAQSPRYKIIEKRQSVAFWCNPISGHATLYWYQQILGQGPKLLIQFQNNGVVDDSQLPKDRFSAERLKGVDSTLKIQPAKLEDSAVYLCASSLEGGPRTGELFFGEGSRLTVL.

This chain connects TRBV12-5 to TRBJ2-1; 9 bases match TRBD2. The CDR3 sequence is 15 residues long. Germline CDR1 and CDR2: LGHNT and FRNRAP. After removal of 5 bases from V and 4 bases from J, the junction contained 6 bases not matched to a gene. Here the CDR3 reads CASGPGLASYNEQFF. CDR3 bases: TGTGCTAGTGGTCCAGGACTAGCGTCGTACAATGAGCAGTTCTTC.

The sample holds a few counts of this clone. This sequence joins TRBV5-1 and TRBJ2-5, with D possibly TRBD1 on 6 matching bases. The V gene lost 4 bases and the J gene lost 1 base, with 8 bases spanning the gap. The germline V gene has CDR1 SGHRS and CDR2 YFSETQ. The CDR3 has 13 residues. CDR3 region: CASSQGGQETQYF. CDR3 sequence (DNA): TGCGCCAGCAGCCAAGGGGGCCAAGAGACCCAGTACTTC.

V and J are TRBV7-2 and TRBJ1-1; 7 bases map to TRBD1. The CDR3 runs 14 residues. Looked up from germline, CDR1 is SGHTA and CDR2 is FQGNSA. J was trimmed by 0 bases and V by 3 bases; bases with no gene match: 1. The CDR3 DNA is TGTGCCAGCAGCTTTACAGGGGTGAACACTGAAGCTTTCTTT. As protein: CASSFTGVNTEAFF. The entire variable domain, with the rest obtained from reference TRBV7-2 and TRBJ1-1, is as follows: GAGVSQSPSNKVTEKGKDVELRCDPISGHTALYWYRQSLGQGLEFLIYFQGNSAPDKSGLPSDRFSAERTGGSVSTLTIQRTQQEDSAVYLCASSFTGVNTEAFFGQGTRLTVV.

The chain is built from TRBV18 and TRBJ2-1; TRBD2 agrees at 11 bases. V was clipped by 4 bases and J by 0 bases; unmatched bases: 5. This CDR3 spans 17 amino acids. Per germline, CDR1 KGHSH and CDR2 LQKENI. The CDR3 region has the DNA TGTGCCAGCTCACTCCAAACTAGCGGGAGCTCCTACAATGAGCAGTTCTTC. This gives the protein CASSLQTSGSSYNEQFF.

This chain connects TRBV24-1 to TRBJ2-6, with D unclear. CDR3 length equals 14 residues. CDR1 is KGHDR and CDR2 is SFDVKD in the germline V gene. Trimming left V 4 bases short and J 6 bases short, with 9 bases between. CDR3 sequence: CATSDRLSANVLTF. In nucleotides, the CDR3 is TGTGCCACCAGTGACCGACTGTCGGCCAACGTCCTGACTTTC.

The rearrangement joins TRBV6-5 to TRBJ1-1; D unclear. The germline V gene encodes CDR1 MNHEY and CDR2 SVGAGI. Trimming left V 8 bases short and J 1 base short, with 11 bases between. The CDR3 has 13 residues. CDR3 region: CASRRAGNTEAFF. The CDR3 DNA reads TGTGCCAGCCGGAGGGCGGGGAACACTGAAGCTTTCTTT.